The 14 T cell receptor beta chains presented below share a single source sample, sequenced in a study of blood T cell repertoires in COVID-19. Produced via immunoSEQ multiplex PCR; TCRdb's table is partial and in-frame only. The data hold 230,000 or so clones, with over 70% observed a single time. Sample: peripheral blood. These receptor sequences come from a man aged 35 to 55 with active or convalescent COVID-19.

The chain links TRBV6-5 to TRBJ1-2; TRBD1 matches 11 bases. The CDR3 covers 15 residues. Trimming removed 6 bases from V and 2 bases from J; junction bases left unmatched: 5. CDR1 is MNHEY and CDR2 is SVGAGI in the germline V gene. The CDR3: CASSYRDRGNYGYTF. Here the CDR3 DNA reads TGTGCCAGCAGCTACCGGGACAGGGGGAACTATGGCTACACCTTC.

The chain is built from TRBV18 and TRBJ2-2, with D possibly matching TRBD1 (6 bases). Germline CDR1 KGHSH, CDR2 LQKENI. The CDR3 loop spans 16 amino acids. Trimming removed 0 bases from V and 1 base from J, with 9 bases in between. In nucleotides, the CDR3 is TGTGCCAGCTCACCACCAGGGGGTCAGAACACCGGGGAGCTGTTTTTT. Amino acid sequence: CASSPPGGQNTGELFF.

V usage is TRBV11-2 and J usage is TRBJ2-7; 8 bases are a match to TRBD2. CDR3 size: 16 residues. With 5 bases clipped from V and 2 bases from J, the junction kept 11 bases outside the gene matches. CDR1 is SGHAT and CDR2 is FQNNGV in the germline V gene. The CDR3 spells CASSLVTSGPTYEQYF. The DNA for the CDR3 is TGTGCCAGCAGCCTAGTCACTAGCGGACCCACCTACGAGCAGTACTTC. Full variable domain (outside the CDR3, taken from reference TRBV11-2 and TRBJ2-7): EAGVAQSPRYKIIEKRQSVAFWCNPISGHATLYWYQQILGQGPKLLIQFQNNGVVDDSQLPKDRFSAERLKGVDSTLKIQPAKLEDSAVYLCASSLVTSGPTYEQYFGPGTRLTVT.

The J gene is TRBJ1-2, the V gene TRBV30; D is unresolved. Deletions cut 3 bases from V and 7 bases from J, with 12 bases between. Looked up from germline, CDR1 is GTSNPN and CDR2 is SVGIG (reference sequence). There are 12 residues in the CDR3. CDR3 in DNA: TGTGCCTGGAGGGCCGGGATGGGTGGCTACACCTTC. Its translation is CAWRAGMGGYTF.

The J gene is TRBJ2-3, the V gene TRBV5-6; 9 bases map to TRBD1. The CDR3 has 14 amino acids. The trim removed 3 bases at V and 3 bases at J, leaving 2 bases unmatched. The germline gives CDR1 SGHDT, CDR2 YYEEEE. CDR3 coding DNA: TGTGCCAGCAGCTCCGGGACAGGGACAGATACGCAGTATTTT. Protein sequence: CASSSGTGTDTQYF.

The chain joins TRBV3-1 (or the pseudogene TRBV3-2) to TRBJ2-1; 8 bases match TRBD2. This CDR3 has 14 residues. Germline CDR1 LGHDT, CDR2 YNNKEL (reference sequence). Trimming cost V 5 bases and J 6 bases; bases outside gene matches: 6. The CDR3 DNA reads as TGTGCCAGCAGCAAGGCCGGGACTAGCAATGAGCAGTTCTTC. This sequence encodes CASSKAGTSNEQFF.

This chain connects TRBV12-5 to TRBJ1-3, with D uncertain. This CDR3 is built from 14 residues. V lost 6 bases to trimming and J lost 4 bases, with 13 bases between them. The germline gives CDR1 LGHNT, CDR2 FRNRAP. The CDR3 nucleotides read TGTGCTAGTGGCCCCGGGATGGGGGGAAACACCATATATTTT. It yields the protein CASGPGMGGNTIYF.

Regarding this clone: The same CDR3 can be traced to other DNA sequences in this sample. V and J are TRBV19 and TRBJ2-1; possible D gene TRBD2, 6 bases. This CDR3 is 15 amino acids long. Per the germline V gene, CDR1 is LNHDA and CDR2 is SQIVND (reference sequence). With 3 bases removed from V and 0 bases from J, the gap between germline ends came to 9 bases. CDR3 in amino acids: CASSISGSSYNEQFF. The CDR3 coding sequence is TGTGCCAGTAGTATCTCCGGGAGCTCCTACAATGAGCAGTTCTTC.

The rearrangement uses TRBV19 and TRBJ1-1; D is uncertain. V was cut by 6 bases and J by 3 bases, with 23 bases left in between. Looked up from germline, CDR1 is LNHDA and CDR2 is SQIVND (reference sequence). This CDR3 contains 17 residues. The CDR3 here is CASSFTGSQLADTEAFF. The CDR3 coding sequence is TGTGCCAGTAGCTTTACCGGGTCCCAACTGGCGGACACTGAAGCTTTCTTT.

This clone was seen only once. The V call is TRBV5-1, the J call TRBJ1-2, with D possibly TRBD1 on 6 matching bases. V lost 3 bases to trimming and J lost 3 bases, with 9 bases between them. The CDR3 extends over 13 amino acids. The germline CDR1 and CDR2 sequences are SGHRS and YFSETQ. In DNA, the CDR3 is TGCGCCAGCAGCTGGGGACAAGACTATGGCTACACCTTC. It codes for CASSWGQDYGYTF. The full variable domain, in which reference TRBV5-1 and TRBJ1-2 provide the parts outside the CDR3, is KAGVTQTPRYLIKTRGQQVTLSCSPISGHRSVSWYQQTPGQGLQFLFEYFSETQRNKGNFPGRFSGRQFSNSRSEMNVSTLELGDSALYLCASSWGQDYGYTFGSGTRLTVV.

The genes are TRBV20-1 and TRBJ1-2; D unclear. CDR1 and CDR2 from the germline V gene are DFQATT and SNEGSKA (reference sequence). CDR3 length: 11 residues. Deletions cut 6 bases from V and 5 bases from J, with 10 bases between. CDR3 region: CSARQDYGYTF. The CDR3 coding sequence is TGCAGTGCCCGTCAGGATTATGGCTACACCTTC.

The gene calls are TRBV30 and TRBJ1-4; 11 bases are shared with TRBD1. CDR3 length: 14 residues. CDR1 GTSNPN and CDR2 SVGIG come from the germline V gene (reference sequence). Trimming took 4 bases from V and 8 from J; bases not matched to a gene: 6. DNA of the CDR3: TGTGCCTGGACCACCGGGACAGGGGGAGAAAAACTGTTTTTT. Translation: CAWTTGTGGEKLFF.

The chain has TRBV11-2 and TRBJ1-1; D remains unclear. Germline V gene lookup returns CDR1 SGHAT and CDR2 FQNNGV. The CDR3 has 13 amino acids. Trimming stripped 2 bases from V and 1 base from J, with 5 bases between. CDR3 sequence: CASSLTGNTEAFF. CDR3 in DNA: TGTGCCAGCAGCTTAACGGGGAACACTGAAGCTTTCTTT.

This sequence joins TRBV5-4 and TRBJ1-6; no definite D call. This CDR3 region has 15 residues. CDR1 is SGHNT, CDR2 YYREEE, per germline (reference sequence). The V gene lost 1 base and the J gene lost 6 bases, with 11 bases spanning the gap. The CDR3 loop reads CASSLSGLLNSPLHF. The CDR3 DNA reads TGTGCCAGCAGCTTGTCAGGCCTCCTTAATTCACCCCTCCACTTT.